The subject of this entry is one T cell receptor (beta chain). This record belongs to a study of control samples from healthy donors and cancer patients. TCRdb's table, derived via immunoSEQ multiplex PCR, lists solely in-frame clones and lacks some. Altogether over 150,000 clones are present, about 91% being singletons, with the ten largest covering just over 2%. CDR1 and CDR2 from the germline V gene are SGDLS and YYNGEE. V was shortened by 3 bases and J by 6 bases, with 20 bases between the two germline ends. This CDR3 has 16 amino acids. Sequenced material: blood. The sequence came from a woman aged 35 to 49 in good health. This chain joins TRBV9 and TRBJ2-3, with D possibly TRBD2 on 6 matching bases. The CDR3 DNA reads TGTGCCAGCAGCGCCCTCGGGGGACCCACGGCGGATACGCAGTATTTT. This translates into CASSALGGPTADTQYF. Looking up the rest from reference TRBV9 and TRBJ2-3 gives the full variable domain: DSGVTQTPKHLITATGQRVTLRCSPRSGDLSVYWYQQSLDQGLQFLIQYYNGEERAKGNILERFSAQQFPDLHSELNLSSLELGDSALYFCASSALGGPTADTQYFGPGTRLTVL.